This T cell receptor (beta chain) came from a study of T cell repertoires in cytomegalovirus infection (dated by TCRdb to between 2018 and 2020). Study-wide context: Because public TCR beta signatures pointed to carriage of CMV infection together with the matching HLA type, the HLA type of each donor mattered for the analysis. The research as a whole found: The ex vivo response was dominated by HLA-C-restricted CMV-specific TCR beta clonotypes, which also provided the single most frequent clonotype in two of eight donors. Cumulative frequency of public TCR beta family members discriminated carriers of CMV infection plus the relevant HLA type in this cohort and an independent roughly 340-donor cohort.

Sequenced on an Illumina HiSeq 1500. Starting from the raw public reads, TCRdb applied fastp trimming at Q25, assembled clones with MiXCR and retained in-frame beta chains. Each entry merges the rows of one CDR3 protein and shows their most common DNA and genes. The sample includes approximately 750,000 distinct CDR3 sequences, with 35% to 45% observed a single time. 2.8% of the sample lies in the top ten. Remarks on this clonotype: Its antigen is unknown. Qualities for individual bases were not recorded, and no much larger clone is one base off.

After removal of 5 bases from V and 5 bases from J, the junction retains 4 bases not matched to a gene. Measured from the cysteine to the phenylalanine, the CDR3 is 13 residues long. The sequence is cut down to CDR3 DNA, 39 bases in frame from base 1. In the germline V gene, CDR1 corresponds to SGHVS and CDR2 to FQNEAQ. The chain uses TRBV7-8 and TRBJ2-3, with TRBD1 identical over 7 junction bases. The clonotype comes from a human donor in good health (CMV status not recorded). Some clones in this sample may be carry-over from other donors' samples. Material for sequencing was PBMCs. The nucleotide sequence reads as follows: TGTGCCAGCAGCCAAGGGGACAGAGATACGCAGTATTTT. It codes for CASSQGDRDTQYF.